Below, 4 T cell receptor beta chains from the same sample are listed, as sequenced in a study of T cell responses to AZD1222 COVID-19 vaccine. TCRdb's table, derived via immunoSEQ multiplex PCR, lists solely in-frame clones and lacks some. The sample contains under 30,000 clones, more than 85% of which appear only once. The sequenced sample was peripheral blood, obtained 28 days after the second AZD1222 dose. These receptors came from an adult who received the AZD1222 COVID-19 vaccine.

This clone was picked up one time. The CDR3 protein is CASSPPKSYTGELFF. In DNA, the CDR3 is TGTGCCAGCTCACCACCTAAGAGTTACACCGGGGAGCTGTTTTTT. The chain has TRBV18 and TRBJ2-2; D remains unclear. The CDR3 runs 15 residues. V was pared by 0 bases and J by 3 bases, with 8 bases between. The germline V gene encodes CDR1 KGHSH and CDR2 LQKENI.

V gene TRBV7-3 combines with J gene TRBJ2-3; D is unclear. The germline V and J ends were trimmed by 5 bases and 4 bases, with 13 bases remaining between them. The CDR3 extends over 14 amino acids. From germline, CDR1 is SGHTA and CDR2 FQGTGA. CDR3 coding DNA: TGTGCCAGCAGCGCCTCCGGATGGGCAGATACGCAGTATTTT. This sequence encodes CASSASGWADTQYF. Using reference TRBV7-3 and TRBJ2-3 for the parts outside the CDR3, the full variable domain is GAGVSQTPSNKVTEKGKYVELRCDPISGHTALYWYRQSLGQGPEFLIYFQGTGAADDSGLPNDRFFAVRPEGSVSTLKIQRTERGDSAVYLCASSASGWADTQYFGPGTRLTVL.

The V and J genes are TRBV9 and TRBJ1-1, with D perhaps matching TRBD1 (5 bases). V was cut by 0 bases and J by 5 bases, with 8 bases left in between. The CDR3 is 13 residues long. The germline gives CDR1 SGDLS, CDR2 YYNGEE. CDR3 amino acids: CASSVVEGTEAFF. The CDR3 DNA is TGTGCCAGCAGCGTAGTTGAGGGGACTGAAGCTTTCTTT.

The V call is TRBV18, the J call TRBJ1-1; TRBD1 matches 7 bases. Unmatched junction bases numbered 5, after V lost 0 bases and J lost 1 base. The germline V gene has CDR1 KGHSH and CDR2 LQKENI. The CDR3 consists of 16 residues. CDR3 DNA: TGTGCCAGCTCACCACCCTCGGCAGGGGGGAACACTGAAGCTTTCTTT. Translation: CASSPPSAGGNTEAFF.